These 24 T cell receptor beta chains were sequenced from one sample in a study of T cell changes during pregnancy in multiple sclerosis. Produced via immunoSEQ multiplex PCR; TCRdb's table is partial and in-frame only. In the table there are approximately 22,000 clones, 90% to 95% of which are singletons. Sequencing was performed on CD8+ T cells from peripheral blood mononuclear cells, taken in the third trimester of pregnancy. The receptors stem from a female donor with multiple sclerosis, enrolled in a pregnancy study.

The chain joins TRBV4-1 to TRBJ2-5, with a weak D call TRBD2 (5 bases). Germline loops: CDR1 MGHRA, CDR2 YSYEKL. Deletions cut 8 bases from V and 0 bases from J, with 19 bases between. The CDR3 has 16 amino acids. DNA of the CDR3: TGCGCCAGCTCTGCGATGCCCGGGGAGCACCAAGAGACCCAGTACTTC. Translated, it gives CASSAMPGEHQETQYF.

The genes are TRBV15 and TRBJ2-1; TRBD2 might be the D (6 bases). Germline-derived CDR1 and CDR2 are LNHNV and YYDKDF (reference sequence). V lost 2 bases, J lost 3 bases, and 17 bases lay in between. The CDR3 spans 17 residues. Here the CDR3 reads CATSRRLVPVDYNEQFF. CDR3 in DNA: TGTGCCACCAGCAGACGACTAGTCCCCGTTGACTACAATGAGCAGTTCTTC. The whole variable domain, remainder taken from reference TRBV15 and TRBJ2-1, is DAMVIQNPRYQVTQFGKPVTLSCSQTLNHNVMYWYQQKSSQAPKLLFHYYDKDFNNEADTPDNFQSRRPNTSFCFLDIRSPGLGDTAMYLCATSRRLVPVDYNEQFFGPGTRLTVL.

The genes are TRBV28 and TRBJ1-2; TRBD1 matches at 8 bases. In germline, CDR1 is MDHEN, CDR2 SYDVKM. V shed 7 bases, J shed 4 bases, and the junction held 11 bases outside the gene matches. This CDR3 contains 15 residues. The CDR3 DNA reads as TGTGCCAGCACCGACCAGCCAGGGGGCAGCTATGGCTACACCTTC. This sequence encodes CASTDQPGGSYGYTF.

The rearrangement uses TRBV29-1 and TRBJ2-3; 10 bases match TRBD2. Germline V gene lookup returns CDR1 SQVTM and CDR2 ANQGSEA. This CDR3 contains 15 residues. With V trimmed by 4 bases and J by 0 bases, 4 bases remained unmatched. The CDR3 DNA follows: TGCAGCGTTGCGCCGACTAGCGGGAGCACAGATACGCAGTATTTT. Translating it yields CSVAPTSGSTDTQYF.

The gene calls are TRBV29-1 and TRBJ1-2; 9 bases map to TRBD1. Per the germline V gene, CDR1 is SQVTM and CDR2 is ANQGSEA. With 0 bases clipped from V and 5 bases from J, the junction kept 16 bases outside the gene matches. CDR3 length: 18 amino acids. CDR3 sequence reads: CSVEDLPGEQGAGYGYTF. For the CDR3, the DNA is TGCAGCGTTGAAGATCTTCCGGGGGAACAGGGGGCAGGGTATGGCTACACCTTC.

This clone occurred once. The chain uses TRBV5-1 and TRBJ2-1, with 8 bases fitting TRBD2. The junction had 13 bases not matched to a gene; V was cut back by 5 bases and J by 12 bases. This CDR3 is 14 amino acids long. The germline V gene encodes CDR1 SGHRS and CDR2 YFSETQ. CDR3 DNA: TGCGCCAGCAGGGGGACGCTCGGCGGGGGGTTGCAGTTCTTC. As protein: CASRGTLGGGLQFF. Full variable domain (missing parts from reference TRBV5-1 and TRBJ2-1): KAGVTQTPRYLIKTRGQQVTLSCSPISGHRSVSWYQQTPGQGLQFLFEYFSETQRNKGNFPGRFSGRQFSNSRSEMNVSTLELGDSALYLCASRGTLGGGLQFFGPGTRLTVL.

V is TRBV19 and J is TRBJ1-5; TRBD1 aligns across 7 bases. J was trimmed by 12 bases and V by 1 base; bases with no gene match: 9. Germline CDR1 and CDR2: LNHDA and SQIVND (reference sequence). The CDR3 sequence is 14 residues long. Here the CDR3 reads CASSIGAGGEGQHF. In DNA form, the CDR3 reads TGTGCCAGTAGTATAGGGGCAGGGGGAGAGGGCCAGCATTTT.

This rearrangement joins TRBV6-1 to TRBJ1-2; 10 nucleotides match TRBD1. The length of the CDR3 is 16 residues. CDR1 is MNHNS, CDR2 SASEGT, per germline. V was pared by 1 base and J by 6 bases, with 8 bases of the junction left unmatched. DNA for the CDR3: TGTGCCAGCAGTGAAGTGGGGACAGGGGCCCTTAATGGCTACACCTTC. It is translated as CASSEVGTGALNGYTF.

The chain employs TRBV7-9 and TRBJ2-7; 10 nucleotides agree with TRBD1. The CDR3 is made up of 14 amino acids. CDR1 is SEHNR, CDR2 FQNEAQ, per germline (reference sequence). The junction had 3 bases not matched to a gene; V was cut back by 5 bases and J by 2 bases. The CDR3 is CASSPGQGAYEQYF. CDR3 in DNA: TGTGCCAGCAGCCCCGGACAGGGGGCCTACGAGCAGTACTTC.

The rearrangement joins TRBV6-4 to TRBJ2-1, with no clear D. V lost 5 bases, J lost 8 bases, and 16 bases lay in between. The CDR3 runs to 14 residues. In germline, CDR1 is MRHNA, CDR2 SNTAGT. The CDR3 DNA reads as TGTGCCAGCAGTTCCTCGGTGGAGACCGATGAGCAGTTCTTC. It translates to CASSSSVETDEQFF.

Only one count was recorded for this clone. The CDR3 DNA reads as TGTGCCAGCAGTCCCCCGGACAGCAACTATGGCTACACCTTC. Translation gives CASSPPDSNYGYTF. V gene TRBV27 combines with J gene TRBJ1-2; perhaps TRBD1 as D (6 bases). The ends were cut back, 5 bases at V and 2 bases at J, with 12 bases in the middle. The germline V gene encodes CDR1 MNHEY and CDR2 SMNVEV (reference sequence). This CDR3 is built from 14 residues.

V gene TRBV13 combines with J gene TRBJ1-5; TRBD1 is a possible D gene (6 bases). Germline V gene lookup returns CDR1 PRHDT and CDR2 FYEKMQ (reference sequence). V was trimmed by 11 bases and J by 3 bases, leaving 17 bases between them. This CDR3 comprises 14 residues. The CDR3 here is CAGRGGHSNQPQHF. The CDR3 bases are TGTGCCGGAAGGGGGGGACACTCCAATCAGCCCCAGCATTTT.

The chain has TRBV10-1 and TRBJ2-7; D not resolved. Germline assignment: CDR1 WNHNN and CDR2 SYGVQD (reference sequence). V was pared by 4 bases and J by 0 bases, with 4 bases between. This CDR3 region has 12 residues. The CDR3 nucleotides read TGCGCCAGCAGTGGCGGCTCCTACGAGCAGTACTTC. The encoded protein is CASSGGSYEQYF.

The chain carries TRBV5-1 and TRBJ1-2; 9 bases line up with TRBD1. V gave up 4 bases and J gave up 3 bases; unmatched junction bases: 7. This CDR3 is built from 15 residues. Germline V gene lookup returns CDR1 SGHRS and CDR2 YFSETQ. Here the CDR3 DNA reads TGCGCCAGCAGCCTACAGGGGGCGTGGGACTATGGCTACACCTTC. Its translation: CASSLQGAWDYGYTF.

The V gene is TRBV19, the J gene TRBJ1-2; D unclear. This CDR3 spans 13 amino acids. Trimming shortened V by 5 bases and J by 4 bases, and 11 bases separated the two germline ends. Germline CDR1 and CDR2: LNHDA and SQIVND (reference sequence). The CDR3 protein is CASSSPGIYGYTF. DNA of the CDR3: TGTGCCAGTAGTTCACCGGGGATCTATGGCTACACCTTC.

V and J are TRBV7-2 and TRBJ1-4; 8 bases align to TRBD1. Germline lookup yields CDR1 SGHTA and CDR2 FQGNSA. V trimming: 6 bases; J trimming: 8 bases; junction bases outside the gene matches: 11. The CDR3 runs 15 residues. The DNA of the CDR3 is TGTGCCAGCAGAGCGACAGGGGCGGTTTGGGAAAAACTGTTTTTT. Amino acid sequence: CASRATGAVWEKLFF.

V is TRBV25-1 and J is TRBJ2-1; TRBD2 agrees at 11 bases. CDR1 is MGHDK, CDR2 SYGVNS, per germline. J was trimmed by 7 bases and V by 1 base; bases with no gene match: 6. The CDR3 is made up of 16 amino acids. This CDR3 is CASSESGLAGGNEQFF. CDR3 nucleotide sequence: TGTGCCAGCAGTGAATCCGGCCTAGCGGGGGGAAATGAGCAGTTCTTC.

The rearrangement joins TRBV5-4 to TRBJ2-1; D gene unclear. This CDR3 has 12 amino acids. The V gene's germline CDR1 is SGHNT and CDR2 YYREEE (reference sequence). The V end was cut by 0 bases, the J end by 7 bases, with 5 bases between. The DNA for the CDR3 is TGTGCCAGCAGCTTGGGTATTAATGAGCAGTTCTTC. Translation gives CASSLGINEQFF.

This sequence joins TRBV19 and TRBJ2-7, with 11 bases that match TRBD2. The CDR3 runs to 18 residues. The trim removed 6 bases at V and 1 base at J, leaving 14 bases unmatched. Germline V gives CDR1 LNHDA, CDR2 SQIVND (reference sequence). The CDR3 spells CASSEPGTSGNLSYEQYF. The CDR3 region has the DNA TGTGCCAGTAGCGAACCCGGGACTAGCGGAAACCTTTCCTACGAGCAGTACTTC. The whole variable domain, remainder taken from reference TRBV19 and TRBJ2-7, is DGGITQSPKYLFRKEGQNVTLSCEQNLNHDAMYWYRQDPGQGLRLIYYSQIVNDFQKGDIAEGYSVSREKKESFPLTVTSAQKNPTAFYLCASSEPGTSGNLSYEQYFGPGTRLTVT.

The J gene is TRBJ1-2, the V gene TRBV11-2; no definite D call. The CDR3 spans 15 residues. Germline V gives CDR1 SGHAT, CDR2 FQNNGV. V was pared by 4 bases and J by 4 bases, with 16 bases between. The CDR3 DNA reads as TGTGCCAGCAGCTCCAACCAGGTGTTACTCTATGGCTACACCTTC. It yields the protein CASSSNQVLLYGYTF.

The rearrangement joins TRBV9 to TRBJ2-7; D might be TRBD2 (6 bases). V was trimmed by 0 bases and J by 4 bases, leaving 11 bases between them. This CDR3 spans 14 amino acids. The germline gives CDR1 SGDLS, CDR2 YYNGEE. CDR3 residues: CASSVDGGGYEQYF. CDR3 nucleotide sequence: TGTGCCAGCAGCGTAGATGGAGGAGGGTACGAGCAGTACTTC.

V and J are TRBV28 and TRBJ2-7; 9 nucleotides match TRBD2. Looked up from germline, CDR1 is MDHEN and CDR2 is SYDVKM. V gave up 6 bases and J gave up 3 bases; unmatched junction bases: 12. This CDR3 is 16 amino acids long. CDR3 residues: CASRGKTSGDFYEQYF. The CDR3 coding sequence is TGTGCCAGCAGGGGCAAGACTAGCGGAGACTTCTACGAGCAGTACTTC.

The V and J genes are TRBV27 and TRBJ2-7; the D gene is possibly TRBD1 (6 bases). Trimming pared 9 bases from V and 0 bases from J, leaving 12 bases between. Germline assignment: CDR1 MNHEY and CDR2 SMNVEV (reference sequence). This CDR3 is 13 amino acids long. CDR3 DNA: TGTGCCAGTTCCGGACAGAGCTCCTACGAGCAGTACTTC. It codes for CASSGQSSYEQYF.

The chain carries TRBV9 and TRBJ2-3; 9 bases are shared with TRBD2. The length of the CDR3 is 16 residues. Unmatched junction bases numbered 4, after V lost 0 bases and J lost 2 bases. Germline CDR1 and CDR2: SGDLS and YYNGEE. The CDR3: CASSVGGTSITDTQYF. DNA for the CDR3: TGTGCCAGCAGCGTAGGCGGGACTAGCATCACAGATACGCAGTATTTT.